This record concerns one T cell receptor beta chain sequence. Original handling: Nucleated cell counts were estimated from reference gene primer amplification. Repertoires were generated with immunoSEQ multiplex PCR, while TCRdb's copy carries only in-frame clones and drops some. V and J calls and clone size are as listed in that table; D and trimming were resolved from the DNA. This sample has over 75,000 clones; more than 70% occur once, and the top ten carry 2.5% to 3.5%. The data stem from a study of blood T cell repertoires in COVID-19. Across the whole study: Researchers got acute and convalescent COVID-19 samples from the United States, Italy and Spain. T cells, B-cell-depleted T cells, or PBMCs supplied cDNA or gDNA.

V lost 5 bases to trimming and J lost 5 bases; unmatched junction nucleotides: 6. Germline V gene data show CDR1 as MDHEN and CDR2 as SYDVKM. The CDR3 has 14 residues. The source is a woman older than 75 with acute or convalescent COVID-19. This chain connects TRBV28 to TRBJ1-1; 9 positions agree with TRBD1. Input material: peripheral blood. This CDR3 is CASSTGGEGTEAFF. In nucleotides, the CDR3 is TGTGCCAGCAGTACAGGGGGCGAGGGAACTGAAGCTTTCTTT.